This T cell receptor beta chain was sequenced for a study of blood T cell repertoires in COVID-19. Overall study: There were acute and convalescent COVID-19 samples, and they came from the United States, Italy and Spain.

Using immunoSEQ multiplex PCR, the repertoire was profiled, and TCRdb retains in-frame clones only, with some absent. Among some 300,000 clones listed, around 90% were seen once. The receptor's source is a woman aged 35 to 49 with COVID-19, enrolled during active disease. Input material: peripheral blood.

The CDR3 is CATSRDPGQGHNEQFF. The CDR3 bases are TGTGCCACCAGCAGAGATCCGGGACAGGGCCACAATGAGCAGTTCTTC. The chain joins TRBV15 to TRBJ2-1; TRBD1 agrees at 9 bases. The V and J ends lost 0 bases and 5 bases, in that order; junction bases with no gene match: 5. From germline, CDR1 is LNHNV and CDR2 YYDKDF (reference sequence). This CDR3 is 16 amino acids long.